These 20 T cell receptor beta chains were all obtained from the same sample, sequenced in a study of tumor-infiltrating lymphocytes in primary liver carcinoma. A constant-region primer primed TCR beta cDNA synthesis from 450 to 550 ng of total RNA. Libraries covering TCR beta were generated through three nested multiplex PCR rounds (using a slightly modified ARM-PCR). A C-beta reverse primer was combined with TRBV1-TRBV30 forward primers in the first two PCR rounds, and each round had 10 cycles. A single record per CDR3 protein comes from TCRdb applying MiXCR to the multiplex PCR reads. The repertoire holds approximately 340,000 distinct CDR3 sequences, with around 60% as singletons. The researchers obtained blood RNA from unsorted whole blood and also extracted germline DNA. Sequenced sample: peripheral blood. These receptors were collected from a man in his forties with primary liver carcinoma and hepatitis B virus infection.

The rearrangement joins TRBV28 to TRBJ2-7; TRBD1 agrees at 7 bases. Germline lookup yields CDR1 MDHEN and CDR2 SYDVKM. J was trimmed by 7 bases and V by 2 bases; bases with no gene match: 11. This CDR3 region has 15 residues. The CDR3 region has the DNA TGTGCCAGCAGTTTAATTTTGTCGACAGGGCGGGAGCAGTACTTC. Protein: CASSLILSTGREQYF.

With respect to this clonotype: A read error is possible here, since a much larger clone lies one base away. The V and J genes are TRBV6-1 and TRBJ2-1; D gene ambiguous. Trimming left V 4 bases short and J 4 bases short, with 2 bases between. This CDR3 comprises 11 residues. CDR1 is MNHNS, CDR2 SASEGT, per germline. The CDR3 DNA reads TGTGCCAGCAGTGTTTACAATGAGCAGTTCTTC. Residues: CASSVYNEQFF.

The chain recombines TRBV11-2 with TRBJ2-5; a weak D match, TRBD2 (6 bases). Trimming took 4 bases from V and 5 from J, leaving 17 bases between them. The CDR3 spans 15 residues. The germline V gene has CDR1 SGHAT and CDR2 FQNNGV. The CDR3 DNA reads as TGTGCCAGCAGCTCTAGTCAGGCTCGGGGGGAGACCCAGTACTTC. This encodes CASSSSQARGETQYF.

Concerning this clonotype itself: This may stem from a read error, because a much larger clone lies one nucleotide away. The gene calls are TRBV4-3 and TRBJ1-1; D gene uncertain. The germline CDR1 and CDR2 sequences are LGHNA and YSLEER. This CDR3 region has 16 residues. CDR3 in amino acids: CPSSQVAGIMNTEAFF. CDR3 bases: TGCCCCAGCAGCCAAGTGGCAGGTATCATGAACACTGAAGCTTTCTTT.

As regards this clonotype: The CDR3 ends on some other residue instead of the conserved phenylalanine or tryptophan, so this is likely a read error. The chain couples TRBV6-2 or TRBV6-3 to TRBJ2-7; tentatively, D is TRBD2 (6 bases). The germline gives CDR1 MNHEY, CDR2 SVGEGT. Trimming took off 6 bases at V and 5 bases at J, with 20 bases between the two ends. This CDR3 comprises 15 residues. The CDR3 protein is CASRAPTSRTHEQYS. In DNA form, the CDR3 reads TGTGCCAGCAGGGCCCCAACTAGCCGAACCCACGAGCAGTACTCC.

In regard to this clonotype: Only one base separates this from a far larger clonotype, so it likely reflects a read error. This chain connects TRBV6-5 to TRBJ2-7; no clear D gene. Trimming shortened V by 1 base and J by 6 bases, and 4 bases separated the two germline ends. Germline assignment: CDR1 MNHEY and CDR2 SVGAGI. The CDR3 length is 11 residues. CDR3 nucleotides: TGTGCCAGCAGTTACTATGGCGAGCAGTACTTC. It translates to CASSYYGEQYF.

As for this clonotype: Given a much more abundant clone one base away, this may be a read error. The chain recombines TRBV4-1 with TRBJ2-7, with 9 bases identical to TRBD1. Germline V lookup: CDR1 MGHRA, CDR2 YSYEKL. This CDR3 spans 15 amino acids. CDR3 DNA sequence: TGCTCCAGCAGCCAGGAGGACAGGGGAGTCTACGAGCAGTACTTC. Protein product: CSSSQEDRGVYEQYF.

Points on this clonotype: The junction does not match germline at one end; this may be a read error. This chain connects TRBV11-2 to TRBJ2-5; a possible D gene is TRBD1 (6 bases). Germline-derived CDR1 and CDR2 are SGHAT and FQNNGV. This CDR3 has 14 residues. The CDR3 nucleotides read TGTGCCAGTAGCTCCACAGGGTTGGGAGAGACCCAGTGCTTC. Protein product: CASSSTGLGETQCF.

In its sample, this clonotype was seen many times. The genes are TRBV5-4 and TRBJ2-7; TRBD2 agrees at 7 bases. The V segment lost 0 bases and the J segment 3 bases; nucleotides outside the gene matches: 9. CDR1 is SGHNT and CDR2 is YYREEE in the germline V gene (reference sequence). The CDR3 has 16 residues. The CDR3 bases are TGTGCCAGCAGCTTGGGGCCTAGCGGAAGTGGCTACGAGCAGTACTTC. Its translation: CASSLGPSGSGYEQYF.

With regard to this clonotype: The missing conserved phenylalanine or tryptophan at the end of this CDR3 makes a read error likely. This chain connects TRBV4-2 to TRBJ2-7; a weak D match, TRBD1 (5 bases). This CDR3 has 13 residues. Germline CDR1 and CDR2: LGHNA and YNFKEQ. CDR3: CANSLVGVLEQYY. The CDR3, as DNA: TGTGCCAACAGCCTAGTAGGGGTTCTCGAGCAGTACTAC.

About this clonotype itself: This could be a read error, since a much larger clone is one nucleotide away. This chain uses TRBV6-1 with TRBJ2-7, with D uncertain. The germline V gene encodes CDR1 MNHNS and CDR2 SASEGT. The length of the CDR3 is 16 residues. CDR3 sequence reads: CASSEAPASSGNEKYF. Written as DNA, the CDR3 is TGTGCCAGCAGTGAAGCGCCGGCCTCGTCCGGCAACGAGAAGTACTTC.

There are many counts of this clonotype. The chain recombines TRBV5-4 with TRBJ1-2; D not resolved. Looked up from germline, CDR1 is SGHNT and CDR2 is YYREEE (reference sequence). Trimming shortened V by 0 bases and J by 4 bases, and 10 bases separated the two germline ends. This CDR3 has 14 amino acids. The CDR3 sequence is CASSLARSAYGYTF. The CDR3 coding sequence is TGTGCCAGCAGCTTGGCCAGGTCGGCCTATGGCTACACCTTC. The full variable domain, completed using reference TRBV5-4 and TRBJ1-2, is ETGVTQSPTHLIKTRGQQVTLRCSSQSGHNTVSWYQQALGQGPQFIFQYYREEENGRGNFPPRFSGLQFPNYSSELNVNALELDDSALYLCASSLARSAYGYTFGSGTRLTVV.

In this sample, this clonotype turned up many times. V and J are TRBV6-5 and TRBJ1-5; 11 bases fit TRBD1. J was trimmed by 6 bases and V by 6 bases; bases with no gene match: 4. The CDR3 has 14 amino acids. In germline, CDR1 is MNHEY, CDR2 SVGAGI. The CDR3 DNA sequence: TGTGCCAGCAGCTCGGGACAGGGGGTTCAGCCCCAGCATTTT. This encodes CASSSGQGVQPQHF.

This clonotype was observed at least ten times. The rearrangement joins TRBV6-5 to TRBJ1-4; tentative D call: TRBD1 (5 bases). CDR3 size: 15 residues. From germline, CDR1 is MNHEY and CDR2 SVGAGI. V lost 2 bases, J lost 8 bases, and 15 bases lay in between. CDR3 coding DNA: TGTGCCAGCAGTTACAGTAACAGGTTGGGGGAAAAACTGTTTTTT. Residues: CASSYSNRLGEKLFF.

This clonotype was observed a few times. This chain links TRBV6-1 with TRBJ2-7; 9 bases are a match to TRBD1. The germline CDR1 and CDR2 sequences are MNHNS and SASEGT. J was trimmed by 6 bases and V by 8 bases; bases with no gene match: 11. The CDR3 consists of 14 residues. The CDR3 loop is CASLLGQGFSEQYF. Here the CDR3 DNA reads TGTGCCAGCCTGTTGGGACAGGGATTCTCCGAGCAGTACTTC.

The CDR3 region is CATSERGIDTQYF. The DNA for the CDR3 is TGTGCCACCAGTGAGCGGGGCATAGATACGCAGTATTTT. The V and J genes are TRBV24-1 and TRBJ2-3; tentatively, D is TRBD2 (6 bases). The V end lost 4 bases, the J end lost 5 bases, and 9 bases lay between the germline ends. This CDR3 has 13 amino acids. CDR1 and CDR2 (germline): KGHDR, SFDVKD.

The CDR3, as DNA: TGTGCCGGTCGGGCTGGCGGGAGGGCCCCGTATACGCAGTATTTT. This sequence encodes CAGRAGGRAPYTQYF. The chain combines TRBV10-3 with TRBJ2-3, with 9 bases lining up with TRBD2. This CDR3 has 15 residues. CDR1 ENHRY and CDR2 SYGVKD come from the germline V gene. The V gene end was trimmed by 11 bases and the J gene end by 7 bases; junction bases not matched to a gene: 16.

In the case of this clonotype: At one of its ends the junction is not consistent with the germline gene, which may arise from a read error. The chain couples TRBV25-1 to TRBJ2-1; D gene unclear. Germline lookup yields CDR1 MGHDK and CDR2 SYGVNS. The CDR3 is 14 amino acids. The chain's CDR3 is CASSDGRFDNDQFF. The CDR3 DNA reads as TGTGCCAGCAGTGATGGCAGGTTCGACAATGATCAGTTCTTC. The full variable domain, completed using reference TRBV25-1 and TRBJ2-1, is EADIYQTPRYLVIGTGKKITLECSQTMGHDKMYWYQQDPGMELHLIHYSYGVNSTEKGDLSSESTVSRIRTEHFPLTLESARPSHTSQYLCASSDGRFDNDQFFGPGTRLTVL.

Only one count was recorded for this clonotype. The chain recombines TRBV28 with TRBJ1-5, with D hard to call. The CDR3 covers 21 residues. V lost 5 bases to trimming and J lost 3 bases, with 32 bases between them. CDR1 and CDR2 from the germline V gene are MDHEN and SYDVKM. CDR3 DNA sequence: TGTGCCAGCAGTCAAGAATCGGGAGGCACGAGTTTTTACCGGTACAATCAGCCCCAGCATTTT. It is translated as CASSQESGGTSFYRYNQPQHF.

On this clonotype itself: A much larger clone lies a single base off, so this may be a read error. The chain employs TRBV6-5 and TRBJ2-3; TRBD2 is a possible D gene (6 bases). The V gene's germline CDR1 is MNHEY and CDR2 SVGAGI. This CDR3 region has 15 residues. DNA of the CDR3: TGTGCCAGCAGTTACTCGGGCGGGACCACATATACGCAGTATTTT. It translates to CASSYSGGTTYTQYF.